The subject of this entry is one T cell receptor (beta chain). Its antigen is undetermined. Some clones are missing from TCRdb's copy, which holds only in-frame ones; the method was immunoSEQ multiplex PCR. The sample holds tens of thousands of clones, less than 75% seen once. The CDR3 is 17 amino acids. V was shortened by 2 bases and J by 6 bases, with 20 bases between the two germline ends. Germline loops: CDR1 SGHTA, CDR2 FQGNSA. These data are taken from a study of STAT5B mutations in CD4+ large granular lymphocyte leukemia. Points from the study as a whole: Without HLA matching, higher CD4+ than CD8+ T-LGLL clonality could reflect small sample size.

The specimen was CD4+ T cells from blood buffy coats. This sequence joins TRBV7-2 and TRBJ1-5; no clear D. The receptor was isolated from a human donor in good health. This CDR3 reads CASSLTLGGIFGQPQHF. The CDR3 DNA sequence: TGTGCCAGCAGCTTAACGCTTGGAGGGATTTTCGGTCAGCCCCAGCATTTT.